This T cell receptor (beta chain) was found in a study of blood T cell repertoires in COVID-19. TCRdb's copy holds only in-frame clones and misses some; the assay was immunoSEQ multiplex PCR. The sample has under 350,000 clones, roughly 90% seen once. In germline, CDR1 is SGHRS, CDR2 YFSETQ. This CDR3 region has 19 residues. Losses at the gene ends were 3 bases for V and 0 bases for J; bases not matched to a gene: 15. Sequencing was performed on PBMCs or T cells enriched from blood (not recorded which). The source is a woman aged 60 to 75 who had recovered from COVID-19. The chain is built from TRBV5-1 and TRBJ2-4, with TRBD1 matching 7 bases. The CDR3 DNA reads as TGCGCCAGCAGCTGGCCTTACCGAGGACAGGATTTAGCCAAAAACATTCAGTACTTC. Translation: CASSWPYRGQDLAKNIQYF.